Following are 18 T cell receptor beta chains from one sample sequenced in a study of blood T cell repertoires in COVID-19. Sequencing used immunoSEQ multiplex PCR; TCRdb keeps in-frame clones, though not all of them. Of 150,000 to 200,000 clones in the sample, roughly 85% were seen once. What was sequenced was peripheral blood. The receptors were sampled from a human donor with acute or convalescent COVID-19. The donor label of this sample is uncertain.

This chain links TRBV6-5 with TRBJ2-3, with TRBD1 identical over 9 bases. J was trimmed by 3 bases and V by 8 bases; bases with no gene match: 3. In germline, CDR1 is MNHEY, CDR2 SVGAGI. This CDR3 has 13 residues. The CDR3 loop reads CASGTGRTDTQYF. In DNA form, the CDR3 reads TGTGCCAGCGGGACAGGGCGTACAGATACGCAGTATTTT.

As concerns this clone: The junction does not match germline at one end; this may be a read error. This sequence joins TRBV18 and TRBJ2-1; 7 nucleotides align to TRBD1. CDR3 length equals 11 residues. Germline V lookup: CDR1 KGHSH, CDR2 LQKENI. The CDR3, as DNA: TGTACCAGCTCATCCAGGGGGGAGCAGTTCTTC. Residues: CTSSSRGEQFF.

The rearrangement links TRBV30 to TRBJ2-1; a possible D gene is TRBD2 (6 bases). This CDR3 is 14 amino acids long. Trimming took 1 base from V and 7 from J, leaving 14 bases between them. Germline values: CDR1 GTSNPN, CDR2 SVGIG (reference sequence). The CDR3: CAWSGETRVNEQFF. The DNA of the CDR3 is TGTGCCTGGAGTGGCGAGACTAGGGTAAATGAGCAGTTCTTC.

The sample holds a few counts of this clone. The chain is built from TRBV19 and TRBJ1-5, with TRBD1 matching 7 bases. Germline CDR1 is LNHDA and CDR2 is SQIVND (reference sequence). CDR3 length: 19 residues. V lost 0 bases, J lost 7 bases, and 18 bases stayed unmatched. The chain's CDR3 is CASSIEEGNRGASKQPQHF. The CDR3 coding sequence is TGTGCCAGTAGTATAGAAGAGGGGAACAGGGGTGCCTCAAAACAGCCCCAGCATTTT.

The chain recombines TRBV19 with TRBJ1-1; D not resolved. Germline V gene sequence: CDR1 LNHDA, CDR2 SQIVND (reference sequence). V shed 5 bases and J shed 6 bases, with 13 bases lying between them. The CDR3 totals 13 residues. The chain's CDR3 is CASSLSRLAEAFF. CDR3 nucleotides: TGTGCCAGTAGTCTATCGCGGTTAGCTGAAGCTTTCTTT.

This clone was seen more than once but under ten times. The chain's CDR3 is CATSARGKYGYTF. The CDR3 coding sequence is TGTGCCACCAGCGCCAGGGGCAAATATGGCTACACCTTC. The genes are TRBV15 and TRBJ1-2; the D gene is possibly TRBD1 (6 bases). V dropped 5 bases and J dropped 5 bases, with 12 bases sitting between them. The CDR3 length is 13 residues. Per the germline V gene, CDR1 is LNHNV and CDR2 is YYDKDF (reference sequence). Together with reference TRBV15 and TRBJ1-2, the CDR3 gives the full variable domain: DAMVIQNPRYQVTQFGKPVTLSCSQTLNHNVMYWYQQKSSQAPKLLFHYYDKDFNNEADTPDNFQSRRPNTSFCFLDIRSPGLGDTAMYLCATSARGKYGYTFGSGTRLTVV.

This chain connects TRBV2 to TRBJ2-7; possible D gene TRBD1, 5 bases. The CDR3 runs to 14 residues. V shed 4 bases and J shed 1 base, with 11 bases lying between them. Germline V lookup: CDR1 SNHLY, CDR2 FYNNEI. The CDR3 spells CASSALGPSYEQYF. The DNA for the CDR3 is TGTGCCAGCAGTGCTCTGGGGCCATCCTACGAGCAGTACTTC.

The rearrangement joins TRBV5-4 to TRBJ1-2; TRBD1 is a possible D gene (6 bases). Germline CDR1 and CDR2: SGHNT and YYREEE (reference sequence). The CDR3 sequence is 14 residues long. Trimming removed 1 base at V and 3 bases at J, with 10 bases between. The CDR3 nucleotides are TGTGCCAGCAGCTTGACAGGGCGGGACTATGGCTACACCTTC. It translates to CASSLTGRDYGYTF. Full variable domain (missing parts from reference TRBV5-4 and TRBJ1-2): ETGVTQSPTHLIKTRGQQVTLRCSSQSGHNTVSWYQQALGQGPQFIFQYYREEENGRGNFPPRFSGLQFPNYSSELNVNALELDDSALYLCASSLTGRDYGYTFGSGTRLTVV.

The chain uses TRBV18 and TRBJ2-7, with unresolved D. V gave up 1 base and J gave up 0 bases, with 10 bases separating them. From germline, CDR1 is KGHSH and CDR2 LQKENI. CDR3 length: 15 residues. The CDR3 sequence is CASSPQEPSSYEQYF. The CDR3 DNA is TGTGCCAGCTCACCACAGGAGCCCAGCTCCTACGAGCAGTACTTC.

The chain recombines TRBV28 with TRBJ1-5; possible D gene TRBD1, 5 bases. Germline values: CDR1 MDHEN, CDR2 SYDVKM. The CDR3 is 14 residues long. Trimming pared 6 bases from V and 4 bases from J, leaving 13 bases between. As DNA, the CDR3 is TGTGCCAGCAGCTCCTCGGGGGGTAATCAGCCCCAGCATTTT. This sequence encodes CASSSSGGNQPQHF.

The genes are TRBV3-1 (or the pseudogene TRBV3-2) and TRBJ1-1, with 9 bases lining up with TRBD1. This CDR3 has 16 amino acids. Germline V lookup: CDR1 LGHDT, CDR2 YNNKEL (reference sequence). J gave up 3 bases and V 4 bases, and 9 bases lay outside the gene matches. The CDR3 region is CASSRRQGVGDTEAFF. The CDR3 nucleotides are TGTGCCAGCAGCCGTCGACAGGGGGTTGGGGACACTGAAGCTTTCTTT.

The rearrangement uses TRBV3-1 (or the pseudogene TRBV3-2) and TRBJ2-1; maybe TRBD2 (6 bases). This CDR3 region has 18 residues. V dropped 1 base and J dropped 8 bases, with 24 bases sitting between them. In germline, CDR1 is LGHDT, CDR2 YNNKEL (reference sequence). The DNA for the CDR3 is TGTGCCAGCAGCCAAGGAGTTGAGGGCGTCGTGAGGAGGGATGAGCAGTTCTTC. Its translation: CASSQGVEGVVRRDEQFF.

The V and J genes are TRBV5-6 and TRBJ1-6; D is ambiguous. With 5 bases removed from V and 6 bases from J, the gap between germline ends came to 12 bases. The germline CDR1 and CDR2 sequences are SGHDT and YYEEEE. The CDR3 totals 14 residues. The CDR3 protein is CASSRWGGNSPLHF. The DNA for the CDR3 is TGTGCCAGCAGTCGTTGGGGAGGTAATTCACCCCTCCACTTT.

The CDR3 loop reads CASSIQGENQPQHF. In DNA, the CDR3 is TGTGCCAGTAGTATTCAGGGGGAGAATCAGCCCCAGCATTTT. J is TRBJ1-5 and V is TRBV19; TRBD1 matches 7 bases. The V gene's germline CDR1 is LNHDA and CDR2 SQIVND (reference sequence). This CDR3 spans 14 amino acids. The trim removed 3 bases at V and 4 bases at J, leaving 3 bases unmatched.

This clone was seen just once. This chain connects TRBV3-1 (or the pseudogene TRBV3-2) to TRBJ2-5; 7 nucleotides agree with TRBD2. Germline V gene data show CDR1 as LGHDT and CDR2 as YNNKEL (reference sequence). V lost 0 bases to trimming and J lost 6 bases; unmatched junction nucleotides: 10. The CDR3 is 16 residues long. CDR3 sequence reads: CASSQDGTNSPKTQYF. The DNA for the CDR3 is TGTGCCAGCAGCCAAGATGGGACTAATTCCCCAAAGACCCAGTACTTC.

The rearrangement uses TRBV6-5 and TRBJ1-2, with D possibly TRBD1 on 6 matching bases. The CDR3 length is 13 residues. In germline, CDR1 is MNHEY, CDR2 SVGAGI. The V end lost 6 bases, the J end lost 2 bases, and 10 bases lay between the germline ends. CDR3 sequence reads: CASRQGSNYGYTF. The CDR3 bases are TGTGCCAGCAGACAGGGCTCCAACTATGGCTACACCTTC.

This clone has only a few counts. The chain has TRBV15 and TRBJ2-3; 7 nucleotides line up with TRBD1. Germline V CDR1 and CDR2: LNHNV, YYDKDF (reference sequence). This CDR3 is built from 16 residues. V gave up 1 base and J gave up 4 bases; unmatched junction bases: 8. The CDR3 region has the DNA TGTGCCACCAGCAGAGCCTTAACAGGGGTCGCAGATACGCAGTATTTT. Its protein product is CATSRALTGVADTQYF.

This sequence joins TRBV14 and TRBJ2-5; 10 nucleotides align to TRBD2. V shed 3 bases, J shed 9 bases, and the junction held 10 bases outside the gene matches. Germline CDR1 is SGHDN and CDR2 is FVKESK. The CDR3 is 15 residues long. CDR3 in DNA: TGTGCCAGCAGCCAGTGGACTAGCGGCCCGGGGGCCCAGTACTTC. It translates to CASSQWTSGPGAQYF.